The 3 T cell receptor beta chains below were found in one sample sequenced in a study of response to subunit inactivated influenza vaccine. MiXCR, applied by TCRdb to the RT-PCR reads, yields one record per CDR3 protein. The table has hundreds of thousands of distinct CDR3 sequences, 10% to 12% seen once; the top ten hold about 11%. This same sample was also taken into another study, of T cells expressing NK-cell markers. As reported in that work: UMIs were included in TCR beta cDNA generated by 5'RACE template switching.

The specimen comprised PBMCs from blood, sampled on the day of vaccination. The source is a man aged 45-65 years who received an inactivated influenza vaccine.

The rearrangement links TRBV10-3 to TRBJ2-5, with no clear D. Germline CDR1 and CDR2: ENHRY and SYGVKD. There are 15 residues in the CDR3. The V end lost 6 bases, the J end lost 5 bases, and 19 bases lay between the germline ends. In DNA, the CDR3 is TGTGCCATCAGCCAAGGACCGAATAGTAGGGAGACCCAGTACTTC. This codes for CAISQGPNSRETQYF.

This clonotype was detected only a few times. The chain joins TRBV12-3 or TRBV12-4 to TRBJ2-5; 15 bases match TRBD2. The CDR3 consists of 15 residues. The V segment lost 5 bases and the J segment 5 bases; nucleotides outside the gene matches: 3. CDR3 DNA: TGTGCCAGCAGTCGGGGACTAGCGGGGGGTGAGACCCAGTACTTC. This gives the protein CASSRGLAGGETQYF.

This clonotype was counted ten times or more. This sequence joins TRBV10-3 and TRBJ2-3, with D tentatively TRBD1 (6 bases). CDR3 length equals 14 residues. Germline lookup yields CDR1 ENHRY and CDR2 SYGVKD. Trimming stripped 5 bases from V and 4 bases from J, with 13 bases between. The CDR3 DNA sequence: TGTGCCATCAGTTCCCCCCAGGGGTCAGATACGCAGTATTTT. This encodes CAISSPQGSDTQYF.